Described below is a single TCR beta chain sequence and its context. Its antigen is undetermined. The data were taken from a study of a mutant IDH1 vaccine in newly diagnosed glioma. Study background: The study started vaccination 4-6 weeks after radiotherapy alone, or with temozolomide cycles. Treated patients had a mean age of approximately 41 years and a sex split that was around 60% male and roughly 38% female.

The ends were cut back, 8 bases at V and 9 bases at J, with 11 bases in the middle. The germline V gene has CDR1 SEHNR and CDR2 FQNEAQ (reference sequence). The CDR3 length is 12 residues. Here immunoSEQ multiplex PCR was the method, and the copy in TCRdb shows in-frame clones only, minus some. This table has tens of thousands of clones, 70% to 85% appearing once. Time point: week 11, during vaccination. Doses of 300 ug of mutant IDH1 20-mer peptide were given with topical imiquimod. This TCR derives from a woman aged 50 to 60 with glioma. The gene calls are TRBV7-9 and TRBJ1-6; D perhaps matches TRBD1 (5 bases). Here the sequenced sample was PBMCs, taken from a glioma patient whose treatment included an IDH1 peptide vaccine. Here the CDR3 DNA reads TGTGCCAGCGGGACCCTCACTTCACCCCTCCACTTT. As protein: CASGTLTSPLHF.